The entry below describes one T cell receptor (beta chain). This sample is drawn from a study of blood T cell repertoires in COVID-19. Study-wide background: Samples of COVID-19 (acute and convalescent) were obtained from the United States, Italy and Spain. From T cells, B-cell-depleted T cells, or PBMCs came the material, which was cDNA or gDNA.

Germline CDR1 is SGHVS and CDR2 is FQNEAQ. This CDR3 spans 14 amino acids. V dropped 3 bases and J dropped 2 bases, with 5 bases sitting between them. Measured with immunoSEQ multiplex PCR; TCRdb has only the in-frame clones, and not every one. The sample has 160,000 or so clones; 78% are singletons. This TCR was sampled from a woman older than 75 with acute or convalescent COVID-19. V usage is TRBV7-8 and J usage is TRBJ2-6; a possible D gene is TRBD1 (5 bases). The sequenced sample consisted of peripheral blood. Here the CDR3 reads CASSLTAGANVLTF. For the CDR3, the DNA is TGTGCCAGCAGCTTGACAGCTGGGGCCAACGTCCTGACTTTC.